The T cell receptor (beta chain) under discussion was sequenced for a study of identical twins (TCRdb year 2016). Regarding the complete study: The study deep-sequenced TCR alpha and beta repertoires from monozygotic twins, unrelated adults of various ages and cord blood to test whether fetal clonotypes persist. To rule out contamination, replicate twin experiments were performed at different times with different library preparation protocols.

With regard to this clonotype: Its antigen specificity is not known. No much larger clone is present one base from it, and per-base qualities are unavailable.

All donors were healthy Caucasians. V and J are truncated by 1 base and 5 bases respectively, leaving an intervening sequence of 5 bases. From cysteine to phenylalanine, the CDR3 is 12 amino acids long. Only the CDR3 portion is preserved as DNA: 36 bases, with reading frame beginning at the first base. For CDR1 and CDR2, the germline V gene lists LGHNT and FRNRAP. Library generation was performed with 5' RACE. The instrument given in TCRdb is Illumina HiSeq 2000. A universal primer binding site was introduced by template switching, and a unique molecular identifier was present in the final cDNA, enabling accurate counting of TCR cDNA molecules. Specific primers in the conserved constant-segment region were used to synthesize first-strand cDNA for the TCR alpha and beta chains. To control for contamination, every cDNA library carried two barcodes: a SMART-Mk sample barcode plus Illumina barcodes. Two successive PCR steps introduced TruSeq adapter sequences along with Illumina sample barcodes. TCR alpha and beta cDNA libraries were sequenced on the Illumina HiSeq platform with custom primers. Regarding the original processing steps: Raw reads were processed with MiGEC to extract unique molecular identifiers, and MiXCR was used to determine CDR3 positions. For each individual, recombination models were inferred using an EM algorithm with the repgenHMM and IGoR tools. The tcR package in R was used for shared clonotype analysis, with sharing normalized by the product of cloneset sizes. To study raw recombination without the effects of thymic and clonal selection, out-of-frame nonproductive sequences were analyzed. The public reads were quality trimmed at Q25 with fastp and then assembled into clones with MiXCR by TCRdb, keeping productive beta chains. Merged by CDR3 protein, the rows form single entries marked with the most common genes and DNA. The V and J calls reflect TCRdb's pipeline rather than the authors' work. Across this sample there are 1.5 million to 2 million distinct CDR3 sequences, with roughly 35% seen only once. The top ten hold roughly 0.3% of the sample.

The study at large found these results: Compared with coincidental sharing between unrelated individuals, an excess of low generation-probability sequences was observed among out-of-frame TCR alpha sequences shared between twins. In monozygotic twins, recombination models systematically underestimated out-of-frame TCR alpha sharing, but the models matched the sharing seen between unrelated individuals. The excess sharing between twins in beta out-of-frame sequences was weaker because fewer shared sequences reduced the signal-to-noise ratio. Zero-insertion analyses could be partly confounded by invariant T cells such as MAIT and iNKT, although diverse VJ usage argued against such confounding for most clonotypes. Abundant cord blood beta clonotypes had fewer insertions, young adult naive repertoires showed a similar but weaker trend, and memory repertoires showed no such trend. Because the same donors could not be followed over many years, conclusions were based on cross-sectional statistical analysis.

The receptor's source is a newborn girl in good health. Sample: cord blood. This receptor chain uses TRBV12-5 and TRBJ1-1, and TRBD1 may be the D gene, going by 5 matching bases. The CDR3 region has the sequence CASGLAGTEAFF. The bases are TGTGCTAGTGGTTTGGCAGGGACTGAAGCTTTCTTT.